The entry that follows covers one T cell receptor (beta chain) sequence. Using immunoSEQ multiplex PCR, the repertoire was profiled, and TCRdb retains in-frame clones only, with some absent. Among 200,000 to 250,000 clones listed, more than 85% were seen once. V was pared by 4 bases and J by 5 bases, with 9 bases of the junction left unmatched. The germline V gene has CDR1 LGHDT and CDR2 YNNKEL (reference sequence). The CDR3 totals 15 residues. The data stem from a study of blood T cell repertoires in COVID-19. The receptor was derived from a man aged 35-49 years with active or convalescent COVID-19. The chain has TRBV3-1 (or the pseudogene TRBV3-2) and TRBJ1-2; 8 positions match TRBD1. Sequenced material: peripheral blood. CDR3 sequence reads: CASSPGQGVGYGYTF. The CDR3 nucleotides read TGTGCCAGCAGCCCCGGACAGGGAGTAGGGTATGGCTACACCTTC.